This T cell receptor beta chain originates from a study of CD8+ T cells in alopecia areata (dated by TCRdb to about 2018). At the level of the whole study: The treated patients took part in an open-label pilot trial in which moderate-to-severe alopecia areata was treated with oral tofacitinib at 5 to 10 mg twice daily. Patients stayed on tofacitinib for 6 to 18 months and then had 6 months of follow-up off drug so that delayed response and recurrence could be assessed. In treated patients, disease severity was measured using the SALT score, which gives the percentage of scalp surface area affected. In both human patients and the C3H/HeJ mouse model, the study applied high-throughput TCRbeta sequencing to look at T cell clonal expansion in alopecia areata. In humans, TCRbeta sequencing was performed on scalp tissue and on sorted CD4+ and CD8+ peripheral blood T cells from healthy controls and from patients with patchy or totalis/universalis alopecia areata. Patients on tofacitinib were biopsied at baseline and after 4 and 24 weeks of treatment, and several of the patients also had a later scalp biopsy. Clonality in the scalp was compared among normal scalp (n=4), patchy alopecia areata scalp (n=8), and alopecia totalis/universalis scalp (n=8). RNA was extracted with the PAXgene miRNA kit for fixed scalp, the miRNeasy kit for PBMCs, and the RNeasy kit for mouse skin. TCRbeta CDR3 regions were amplified by immunoSEQ multiplex PCR using 35 Vbeta forward and 13 Jbeta reverse primers.

Preparation of the library involved the immunoSEQ multiplex PCR assay. For TCR sequencing, RNA was extracted from every sample and reverse transcribed into cDNA to serve as template. First-strand cDNA was synthesized with SuperScript III using a 2:1 mix of oligo-dT and random hexamers. A synthetic immune receptor repertoire was used to measure amplification bias, and any remaining bias was corrected computationally. The authors' analysis ran thus. Raw reads were preprocessed for error removal, and CDR3 was defined according to IMGT conventions as running from the conserved cysteine to phenylalanine. Clonality was computed as 1 minus the Shannon entropy, with the entropy normalized by log2 of the number of productive unique TCRs. Whether scalp clones were CD4 or CD8 was inferred by matching scalp TCRbeta sequences against CD4 and CD8 repertoires sorted from blood. TCRdb carries this immuneACCESS record with in-frame sequences only. Its versions omit some clonotypes, under half of them owing to an unresolved V gene in the studies checked, with the rest unexplained. V and J calls and clone size are those listed in that table; D and trimming were worked out from the DNA. A total of 190,000 or so clones appear in this sample, roughly 60% of them only once. The ten most abundant clones make up about 5.5% of the sample.

According to the study, the label for this sample's time point signals: about 5 months on oral tofacitinib. The sample's treatment or condition label is to be understood as: oral pan-JAK inhibitor, 5-10 mg twice daily. Lesional scalp punch biopsies and peripheral blood were obtained from alopecia areata patients. PBMCs were separated by density centrifugation and stained for CD3, CD4 and CD8, after which CD4+ and CD8+ T cells were sorted on a FACSAria. Comments on this clone: The antigen it recognizes is unknown. No much larger clone is present one base from it, and per-base qualities are unavailable.

Reading the germline V gene gives CDR1 SGHTA and CDR2 FQGNSA. Between the V and J ends, shortened by 1 base and 4 bases respectively, the junction contains 11 bases. The CDR3 has 15 amino acids, counting the end cysteine and phenylalanine. Only the CDR3 region is kept as DNA, spanning 45 bases read in frame from base 1. Points the paper makes about the study in general: Tofacitinib significantly lowered scalp clonality and the number of expanded CD8+ clones among the top 100 scalp clones. Compared with normal scalp, lesional scalp had higher clonality and more expanded CD8+ clones, particularly in alopecia totalis/universalis, a pattern that suggests antigenic drive. Scalp TCR repertoire analysis is complicated because resident alphabeta T cells in normal human skin are also sequenced, whereas mouse skin is dominated by gammadelta T cells. Compared with mice, TCR sequences shared between patients were less clear, possibly partly because of HLA diversity across the patient population. Many expanded lesional clones were found to persist in scalp and blood during tofacitinib treatment, and relapse after treatment cessation may be partly explained by this persistence. Because the treated cohort was small and had just a single nonresponder, larger studies are needed to establish links between baseline CD8+ expansion and response.

This material consisted of CD4+ T cells sorted from blood, taken at week 24, from a patient treated with tofacitinib. The rearranged segments are TRBV7-2 and TRBJ1-3, with the D gene not clear enough to name. The source of this sequence is a human donor with alopecia areata. The CDR3 corresponds to CASSLGGVYGNTIYF. The nucleotide sequence is TGTGCCAGCAGCTTAGGGGGTGTCTACGGAAACACCATATATTTT.